The clone carrying this T cell receptor beta chain appeared a few times. The antigen remains unidentified. One end of the junction does not line up with germline, which may come from a read error. This entry belongs to a study of tumor-infiltrating lymphocytes in primary liver carcinoma. The study, taken as a whole, reports: There were only about 7.5-24% of top clones found in all five tumor regions.

Germline V gene data show CDR1 as LGHNA and CDR2 as YSLEER. CDR3 length equals 13 residues. It was from roughly 20-30 mg of unsorted bulk tissue that RNA and DNA were co-extracted. HBV chronically infected the treatment-naive patients. Each tumor sample had over 90% viable tumor cells. The input was 400 to 500 ng total RNA; TCR beta cDNA was made from it with a constant-region primer. Slightly modified ARM-PCR, run as three nested multiplex PCR rounds, produced the TCR beta libraries. The first two PCR rounds used TRBV1-TRBV30 forward primers with a C-beta reverse primer, 9 to 10 cycles each. TCRdb redid the calling of the multiplex PCR reads with MiXCR, one entry per CDR3 protein. The sample carries approximately 190,000 distinct CDR3 sequences, around four fifths recorded once.

The clonotype originates from a man aged 40-50 years with primary liver carcinoma and hepatitis B virus infection. The gene calls are TRBV4-3 and TRBJ2-7; TRBD2 might be the D (5 bases). The sequenced material came from tumor tissue from primary liver carcinoma. The CDR3 region has the DNA TGCGCCAGCAGTCAAGTTGGGGAGCCCGAGCAGTACTTC. Amino acids: CASSQVGEPEQYF.